The TCR beta chain described here comes from a study of T cell repertoires in cytomegalovirus infection. About the research overall: Recently identified HLA-C-restricted CMV epitopes and well-studied HLA-B-restricted CMV epitopes were used by the study. Indications of both CMV infection and matching HLA type were provided by public TCR beta signatures.

Trimming took 4 bases from V and 3 from J, leaving 15 bases between them. The germline V gene encodes CDR1 LGHDT and CDR2 YNNKEL (reference sequence). There are 15 residues in the CDR3. For this clonotype: The antigen remains unidentified.

TCRdb re-called the reads with MiXCR, one entry per CDR3 protein. The data hold approximately 990,000 distinct CDR3 sequences, with roughly 31% observed a single time. Sequenced here: cultured CD8+ T cells from PBMCs, sampled from culture after CMV antigen stimulation. The rearrangement joins TRBV3-1 to TRBJ1-1, with D possibly being TRBD1 (6 bases). The receptor's source is a human donor in good health (CMV status not recorded). Some clones in this sample may be carry-over from other donors' samples. The CDR3 sequence: CASSLPGARDTEAFF. The CDR3 coding sequence is TGTGCCAGCAGCCTGCCGGGGGCGCGAGACACTGAAGCTTTCTTT.